This TCR beta chain was obtained from a study of preoperative IRX-2 immunotherapy in early breast cancer. A single count supports this clone. Generated by immunoSEQ multiplex PCR, the TCRdb table keeps only in-frame clones and is missing some. The repertoire has more than 3,000 clones, 69% of them found once; the top ten carry 8.5% to 10%. The treatment here: preoperative locoregional IRX-2 cytokine immunotherapy. The origin of this receptor is a human donor with breast cancer. The specimen was tumor tissue, collected before IRX-2 immunotherapy.

DNA for the CDR3: TGTGCCAGTGGAACTAGAGGGGAGACCCAGTACTTC. Amino acids: CASGTRGETQYF. V gene TRBV19 combines with J gene TRBJ2-5; weak D call: TRBD2 (5 bases). The CDR3 has 12 residues. Germline V lookup: CDR1 LNHDA, CDR2 SQIVND (reference sequence). The ends were cut back, 8 bases at V and 5 bases at J, with 12 bases in the middle.